These 22 T cell receptor beta chains came from one sample sequenced in a study of CD8+CD57+ T cells in acquired aplastic anemia. Antigens of these TCRs are unknown. Patients picked for sequencing had shown CD8+CD57+ cell expansion detected by flow cytometry. It was genomic DNA that served as the template for profiling TCR beta VDJ and CDR3. TCRdb re-called the reads through MiXCR, storing one row per CDR3 protein. Found here are 15,000 to 25,000 distinct CDR3 sequences, roughly 40% of them singletons; the top ten hold more than 75%. General study findings and limits: When set against total CD4+ and CD8+ pools, CD8+CD57+ cells in patients had lower diversity.

The sequenced sample consisted of CD8+CD57+ T cells sorted from PBMCs. Regarding subset: bead-enriched CD8+CD57+ effector memory T cells from SAA patients. The source is a human donor with aplastic anemia.

The gene calls are TRBV12-3 or TRBV12-4 and TRBJ1-2; D not resolved. Trimming pared 4 bases from V and 3 bases from J, leaving 9 bases between. The CDR3 spans 13 residues. CDR3 region: CASSSSTDYGYTF. The CDR3 nucleotides read TGTGCCAGCAGTTCCAGTACAGACTATGGCTACACCTTC.

The chain has TRBV6-4 and TRBJ2-7; TRBD2 matches at 8 bases. V dropped 4 bases and J dropped 1; count of bases not matched to a gene: 3. The CDR3 length is 14 residues. Germline CDR1 and CDR2: MRHNA and SNTAGT. The CDR3 bases are TGTGCCAGCAGTGCCGCTAGCGGGTCCTACGAGCAGTACTTC. It translates to CASSAASGSYEQYF.

This clonotype was found many times. This chain links TRBV29-1 with TRBJ2-1; 8 bases are a match to TRBD2. The CDR3 is 11 residues long. The germline V gene encodes CDR1 SQVTM and CDR2 ANQGSEA. V trimming: 8 bases; J trimming: 10 bases; junction bases outside the gene matches: 7. As DNA, the CDR3 is TGCAGCCTAGAAGTAGCGGGGGAGCAGTTCTTC. Translated, it gives CSLEVAGEQFF.

A remark on this clonotype: The junction and the germline gene differ at one end; a read error may be behind it. V and J are TRBV7-3 and TRBJ1-3; D gene unclear. This CDR3 spans 14 amino acids. CDR1 and CDR2 from the germline V gene are SGHTA and FQGTGA. The CDR3 loop reads CASSHLKDGNTIYF. CDR3 sequence (DNA): TGCGCCAGCAGCCACCTGAAAGATGGAAACACCATATATTTT.

The chain joins TRBV29-1 to TRBJ2-3, with a weak D call TRBD2 (6 bases). Germline V gene data show CDR1 as SQVTM and CDR2 as ANQGSEA. V lost 5 bases and J lost 1, with 13 bases in between. The CDR3 contains 14 residues. CDR3 region: CSVRGTRGTDTQYF. The DNA of the CDR3 is TGCAGCGTTCGCGGGACGCGGGGCACAGATACGCAGTATTTT.

Only a few counts were recorded for this clonotype. V gene TRBV14 combines with J gene TRBJ1-2; D is unresolved. Germline V gene lookup returns CDR1 SGHDN and CDR2 FVKESK. The CDR3 contains 14 residues. V was shortened by 1 base and J by 3 bases, with 9 bases between the two germline ends. CDR3: CASSQGRQDYGYTF. In DNA, the CDR3 is TGTGCCAGCAGCCAAGGGCGTCAGGACTATGGCTACACCTTC.

This clonotype was detected only once. Relative to the germline gene, one junction end is altered; a read error may explain this. The chain carries TRBV24-1 and TRBJ1-2; the D is unclear. The CDR3 is made up of 13 amino acids. CDR1 and CDR2 from the germline V gene are KGHDR and SFDVKD. This CDR3 reads CATSDTDFSGHTF. The DNA of the CDR3 is TGTGCCACCAGTGATACGGATTTTAGTGGCCACACCTTC.

The gene calls are TRBV29-1 and TRBJ1-2, with 12 positions matching TRBD1. Germline CDR1 SQVTM, CDR2 ANQGSEA. Germline trimming cut 6 bases from V and 8 bases from J; bases unmatched to any gene: 10. The CDR3 is 14 residues long. CDR3 protein: CSVDRGQGAEGYTF. CDR3 in DNA: TGCAGCGTCGACCGGGGACAGGGGGCGGAGGGCTACACCTTC. Variable domain in full (rest from reference TRBV29-1 and TRBJ1-2): SAVISQKPSRDICQRGTSLTIQCQVDSQVTMMFWYRQQPGQSLTLIATANQGSEATYESGFVIDKFPISRPNLTFSTLTVSNMSPEDSSIYLCSVDRGQGAEGYTFGSGTRLTVV.

This rearrangement joins TRBV28 to TRBJ2-7; no firm D call. V lost 3 bases to trimming and J lost 3 bases, with 12 bases between them. From germline, CDR1 is MDHEN and CDR2 SYDVKM. There are 14 residues in the CDR3. CDR3 in amino acids: CASSLGYRFYEQYF. The CDR3 bases are TGTGCCAGCAGTTTGGGCTACCGGTTCTACGAGCAGTACTTC. Drawing the rest from reference TRBV28 and TRBJ2-7, the complete variable domain is DVKVTQSSRYLVKRTGEKVFLECVQDMDHENMFWYRQDPGLGLRLIYFSYDVKMKEKGDIPEGYSVSREKKERFSLILESASTNQTSMYLCASSLGYRFYEQYFGPGTRLTVT.

The gene calls are TRBV28 and TRBJ1-1; D ambiguous. Per germline, CDR1 MDHEN and CDR2 SYDVKM. The CDR3 is 11 amino acids. V dropped 8 bases and J dropped 0 bases, with 4 bases sitting between them. The CDR3 DNA sequence: TGTGCCAGCTTGGTGAACACTGAAGCTTTCTTT. This encodes CASLVNTEAFF. Complete variable domain (other parts from reference TRBV28 and TRBJ1-1): DVKVTQSSRYLVKRTGEKVFLECVQDMDHENMFWYRQDPGLGLRLIYFSYDVKMKEKGDIPEGYSVSREKKERFSLILESASTNQTSMYLCASLVNTEAFFGQGTRLTVV.

This clonotype came up a few times. This sequence joins TRBV20-1 and TRBJ1-1; 7 nucleotides align to TRBD1. Per the germline V gene, CDR1 is DFQATT and CDR2 is SNEGSKA (reference sequence). The CDR3 is made up of 11 amino acids. V lost 7 bases and J lost 3; bases outside the gene matches: 2. DNA of the CDR3: TGCAGTGGCCAGGGGGACACTGAAGCTTTCTTT. This sequence encodes CSGQGDTEAFF.

The sample holds a few counts of this clonotype. V and J are TRBV10-3 and TRBJ2-7, with D perhaps TRBD2 (6 bases). The CDR3 covers 14 residues. The V gene lost 4 bases and the J gene lost 4 bases, with 14 bases spanning the gap. Germline assignment: CDR1 ENHRY and CDR2 SYGVKD. The CDR3 sequence: CAISVDAGTYEQYF. CDR3 coding DNA: TGTGCCATCAGTGTTGATGCGGGAACGTACGAGCAGTACTTC.

CDR3: CSARDPTVRNQPQHF. The DNA of the CDR3 is TGCAGTGCTAGAGACCCCACGGTAAGGAATCAGCCCCAGCATTTT. The chain carries TRBV20-1 and TRBJ1-5; D unclear. Deletions cut 0 bases from V and 4 bases from J, with 13 bases between. CDR1 is DFQATT, CDR2 SNEGSKA, per germline (reference sequence). The CDR3 contains 15 residues.

The gene calls are TRBV6-1 and TRBJ2-5; 13 nucleotides match TRBD2. This CDR3 comprises 18 residues. In germline, CDR1 is MNHNS, CDR2 SASEGT. V lost 1 base, J lost 1 base, and 6 bases stayed unmatched. For the CDR3, the DNA is TGTGCCAGCAGTGAAGATCGGGGGACTAGCGGGATCCAAGAGACCCAGTACTTC. It yields the protein CASSEDRGTSGIQETQYF.

The chain uses TRBV9 and TRBJ2-2; D not certain. Germline CDR1 reads SGDLS; CDR2 reads YYNGEE. The CDR3 covers 11 residues. V was cut by 4 bases and J by 4 bases, with 2 bases left in between. CDR3 loop: CASSFTGELFF. DNA of the CDR3: TGTGCCAGCAGCTTCACCGGGGAGCTGTTTTTT.

This chain links TRBV7-3 with TRBJ1-1; possibly TRBD1 for D (6 bases). The CDR3 is made up of 14 amino acids. CDR1 is SGHTA and CDR2 is FQGTGA in the germline V gene. V shed 0 bases and J shed 4 bases, with 9 bases lying between them. The CDR3 nucleotides read TGTGCCAGCAGCTTAACGGGCAGGGGCACTGAAGCTTTCTTT. Encoded protein: CASSLTGRGTEAFF.

The sample holds many counts of this clonotype. The genes are TRBV6-5 and TRBJ1-2; tentative D call: TRBD1 (6 bases). Germline CDR1 is MNHEY and CDR2 is SVGAGI. V lost 6 bases to trimming and J lost 4 bases, with 18 bases between them. This CDR3 has 15 amino acids. The CDR3 DNA reads as TGTGCCAGCAGCGGACAAGGGGGATCGGGCTATGGCTACACCTTC. This translates into CASSGQGGSGYGYTF.

This clonotype was seen a handful of times. The chain employs TRBV20-1 and TRBJ2-5; 9 bases fit TRBD2. Germline CDR1 reads DFQATT; CDR2 reads SNEGSKA (reference sequence). Losses at the gene ends were 0 bases for V and 2 bases for J; bases not matched to a gene: 1. CDR3 length equals 14 residues. The CDR3 region is CSARDLAGQETQYF. The CDR3, as DNA: TGCAGTGCTAGAGATCTAGCGGGACAAGAGACCCAGTACTTC.

The chain joins TRBV5-6 to TRBJ2-7; D is perhaps TRBD1 (6 bases). V dropped 1 base and J dropped 3 bases, with 11 bases sitting between them. The CDR3 is 14 amino acids. CDR1 is SGHDT and CDR2 is YYEEEE in the germline V gene. CDR3 in DNA: TGTGCCAGCAGCTTGTCAGGGGATGGCTACGAGCAGTACTTC. This encodes CASSLSGDGYEQYF.

The chain uses TRBV10-2 and TRBJ2-5; D possibly corresponds to TRBD2 (6 bases). Germline CDR1 WSHSY, CDR2 SAAADI. CDR3 length: 15 residues. V was trimmed by 0 bases and J by 4 bases, leaving 12 bases between them. The CDR3 coding sequence is TGCGCCAGCAGTGAGTCGGAGGTGGGGGGAGAGACCCAGTACTTC. Its protein product is CASSESEVGGETQYF.

This clonotype was seen ten or more times. This chain joins TRBV20-1 and TRBJ2-1; a possible D gene is TRBD2 (6 bases). Trimming took 0 bases from V and 9 from J, leaving 12 bases between them. The length of the CDR3 is 13 residues. Germline assignment: CDR1 DFQATT and CDR2 SNEGSKA (reference sequence). The CDR3 loop is CSARDRREREQFF. The CDR3 nucleotides are TGCAGTGCTAGAGATAGGCGGGAACGTGAGCAGTTCTTC.

Relative to its sample, this clonotype is large. The rearrangement links TRBV15 to TRBJ2-7; 8 nucleotides agree with TRBD1. Germline CDR1 and CDR2: LNHNV and YYDKDF (reference sequence). This CDR3 has 14 residues. With V trimmed by 0 bases and J by 6 bases, 4 bases remained unmatched. The CDR3 DNA reads as TGTGCCACCAGCAGAGAGACAGGGGCAGCCGAGCAGTACTTC. Encoded protein: CATSRETGAAEQYF.